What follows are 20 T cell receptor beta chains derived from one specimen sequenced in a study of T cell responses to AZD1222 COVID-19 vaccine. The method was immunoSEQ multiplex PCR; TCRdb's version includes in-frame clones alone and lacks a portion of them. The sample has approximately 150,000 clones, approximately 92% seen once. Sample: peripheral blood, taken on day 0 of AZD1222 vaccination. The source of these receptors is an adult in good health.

The DNA of the CDR3 is TGTGCCAGCAGCCAATTGTTTAGCAATCAGCCCCAGCATTTT. Translated, it gives CASSQLFSNQPQHF. The rearrangement joins TRBV4-2 to TRBJ1-5; D is ambiguous. Trimming left V 2 bases short and J 0 bases short, with 5 bases between. This CDR3 contains 14 residues. CDR1 LGHNA and CDR2 YNFKEQ come from the germline V gene.

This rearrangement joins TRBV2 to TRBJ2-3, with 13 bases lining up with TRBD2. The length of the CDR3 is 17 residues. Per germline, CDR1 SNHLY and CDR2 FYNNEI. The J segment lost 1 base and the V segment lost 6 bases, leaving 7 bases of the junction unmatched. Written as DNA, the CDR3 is TGTGCCAGCAGACCTAGGGGGACTAGCGGGGGCACAGATACGCAGTATTTT. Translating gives CASRPRGTSGGTDTQYF.

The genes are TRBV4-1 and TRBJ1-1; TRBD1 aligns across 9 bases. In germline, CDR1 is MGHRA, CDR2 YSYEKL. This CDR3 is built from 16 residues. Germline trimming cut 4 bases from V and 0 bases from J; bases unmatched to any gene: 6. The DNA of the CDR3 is TGCGCCAGCAGCCGGGGGACAGGGTGGATGAACACTGAAGCTTTCTTT. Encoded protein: CASSRGTGWMNTEAFF.

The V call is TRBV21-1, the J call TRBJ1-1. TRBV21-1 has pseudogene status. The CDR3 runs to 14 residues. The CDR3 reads CASSKEGTNTEAFF. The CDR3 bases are TGTGCCAGCAGCAAAGAGGGAACGAACACTGAAGCTTTCTTT.

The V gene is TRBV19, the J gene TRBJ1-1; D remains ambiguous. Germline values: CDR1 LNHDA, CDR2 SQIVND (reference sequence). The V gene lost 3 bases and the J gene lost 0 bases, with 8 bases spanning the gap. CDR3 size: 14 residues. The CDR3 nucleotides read TGTGCCAGTAGTATTGCAGGTTTGAACACTGAAGCTTTCTTT. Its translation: CASSIAGLNTEAFF. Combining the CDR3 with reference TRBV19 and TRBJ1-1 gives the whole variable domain DGGITQSPKYLFRKEGQNVTLSCEQNLNHDAMYWYRQDPGQGLRLIYYSQIVNDFQKGDIAEGYSVSREKKESFPLTVTSAQKNPTAFYLCASSIAGLNTEAFFGQGTRLTVV.

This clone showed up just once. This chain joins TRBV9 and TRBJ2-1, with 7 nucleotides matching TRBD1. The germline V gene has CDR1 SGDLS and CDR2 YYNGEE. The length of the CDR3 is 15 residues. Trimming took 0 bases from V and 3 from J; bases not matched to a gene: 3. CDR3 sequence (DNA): TGTGCCAGCAGCGTAGTACAGGGGAGCTACAATGAGCAGTTCTTC. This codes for CASSVVQGSYNEQFF.

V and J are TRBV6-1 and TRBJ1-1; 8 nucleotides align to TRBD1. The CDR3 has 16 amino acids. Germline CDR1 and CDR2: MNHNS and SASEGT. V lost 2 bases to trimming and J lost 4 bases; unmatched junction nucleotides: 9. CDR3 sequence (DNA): TGTGCCAGCAGTGAACAGGGGGCGTCTCGGCCCACTGAAGCTTTCTTT. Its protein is CASSEQGASRPTEAFF.

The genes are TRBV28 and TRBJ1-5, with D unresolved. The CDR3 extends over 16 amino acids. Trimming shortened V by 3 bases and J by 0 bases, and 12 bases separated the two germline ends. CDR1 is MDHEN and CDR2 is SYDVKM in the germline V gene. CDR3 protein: CASSLGRIYSNQPQHF. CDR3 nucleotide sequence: TGTGCCAGCAGTTTGGGTCGAATATATAGCAATCAGCCCCAGCATTTT.

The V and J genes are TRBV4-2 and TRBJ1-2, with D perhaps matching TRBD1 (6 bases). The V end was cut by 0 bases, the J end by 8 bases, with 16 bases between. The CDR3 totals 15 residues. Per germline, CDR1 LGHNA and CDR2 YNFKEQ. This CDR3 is CASSQDRSQGSGYTF. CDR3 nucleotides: TGTGCCAGCAGCCAAGATCGGTCACAGGGTAGCGGCTACACCTTC.

The CDR3: CASQPGQGGPETQYF. The CDR3 DNA reads TGTGCCAGTCAACCGGGACAGGGAGGGCCTGAGACCCAGTACTTC. This chain uses TRBV2 with TRBJ2-5, with 9 bases matching TRBD1. CDR1 SNHLY and CDR2 FYNNEI come from the germline V gene. The CDR3 runs 15 residues. The J segment lost 5 bases and the V segment lost 9 bases, leaving 13 bases of the junction unmatched.

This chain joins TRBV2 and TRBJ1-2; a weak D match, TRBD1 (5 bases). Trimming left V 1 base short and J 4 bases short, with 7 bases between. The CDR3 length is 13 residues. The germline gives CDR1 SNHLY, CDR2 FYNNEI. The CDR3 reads CASSEGGGYGYTF. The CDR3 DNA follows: TGTGCCAGCAGTGAAGGGGGGGGCTATGGCTACACCTTC.

The chain's CDR3 is CASSRTSGRSNEQFF. The CDR3 DNA is TGTGCCAGCAGCCGGACTAGCGGGAGGAGTAATGAGCAGTTCTTC. The J gene is TRBJ2-1, the V gene TRBV7-9, with 14 bases that match TRBD2. Germline V gene sequence: CDR1 SEHNR, CDR2 FQNEAQ (reference sequence). Trimming cost V 5 bases and J 7 bases; bases outside gene matches: 4. There are 15 residues in the CDR3.

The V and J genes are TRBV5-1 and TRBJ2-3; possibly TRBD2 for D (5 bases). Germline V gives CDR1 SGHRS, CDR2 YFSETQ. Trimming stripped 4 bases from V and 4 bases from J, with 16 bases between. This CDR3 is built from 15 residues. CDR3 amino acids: CASSPWPGSPDTQYF. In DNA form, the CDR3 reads TGCGCCAGCAGCCCCTGGCCTGGGAGCCCAGATACGCAGTATTTT.

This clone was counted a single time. DNA of the CDR3: TGTGCCAGTAGTTTGCGACAGGGAAGGGAAACGCAGTATTTT. Protein sequence: CASSLRQGRETQYF. The chain links TRBV19 to TRBJ2-3; 7 bases line up with TRBD1. V shed 5 bases and J 9 bases; nucleotides not matched to a gene: 11. Germline V gene sequence: CDR1 LNHDA, CDR2 SQIVND (reference sequence). CDR3 length equals 14 residues.

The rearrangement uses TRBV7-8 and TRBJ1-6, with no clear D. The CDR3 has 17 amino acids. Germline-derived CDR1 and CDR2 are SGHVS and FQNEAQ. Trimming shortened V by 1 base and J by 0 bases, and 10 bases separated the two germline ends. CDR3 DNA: TGTGCCAGCAGCTTAGTAACTAGGAGCTCCTATAATTCACCCCTCCACTTT. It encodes CASSLVTRSSYNSPLHF.

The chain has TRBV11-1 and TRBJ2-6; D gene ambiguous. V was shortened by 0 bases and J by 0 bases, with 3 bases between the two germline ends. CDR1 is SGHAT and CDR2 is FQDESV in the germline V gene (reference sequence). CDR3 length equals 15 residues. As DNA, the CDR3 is TGTGCCAGCAGCTTAGCTGGCTCTGGGGCCAACGTCCTGACTTTC. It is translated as CASSLAGSGANVLTF.

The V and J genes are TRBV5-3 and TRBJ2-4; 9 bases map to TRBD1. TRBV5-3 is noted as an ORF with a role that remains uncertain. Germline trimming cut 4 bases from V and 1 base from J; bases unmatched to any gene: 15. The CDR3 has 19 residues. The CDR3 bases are TGTGCCAGAAGCCCCGGGACAGGGAGGGCCTTGGCGGCCAAAAACATTCAGTACTTC. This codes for CARSPGTGRALAAKNIQYF.

The CDR3 sequence is CSVAEFNSPLHF. CDR3 bases: TGCAGCGTTGCCGAGTTTAATTCACCCCTCCACTTT. The chain uses TRBV29-1 and TRBJ1-6; D gene unclear. Deletions cut 4 bases from V and 6 bases from J, with 7 bases between. This CDR3 contains 12 residues. CDR1 and CDR2 from the germline V gene are SQVTM and ANQGSEA.

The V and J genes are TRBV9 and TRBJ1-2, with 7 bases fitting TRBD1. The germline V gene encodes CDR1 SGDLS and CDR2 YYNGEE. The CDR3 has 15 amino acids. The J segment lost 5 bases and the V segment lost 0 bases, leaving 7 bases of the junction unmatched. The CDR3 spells CASSVEEGARYGYTF. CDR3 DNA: TGTGCCAGCAGCGTAGAGGAGGGGGCAAGGTATGGCTACACCTTC.

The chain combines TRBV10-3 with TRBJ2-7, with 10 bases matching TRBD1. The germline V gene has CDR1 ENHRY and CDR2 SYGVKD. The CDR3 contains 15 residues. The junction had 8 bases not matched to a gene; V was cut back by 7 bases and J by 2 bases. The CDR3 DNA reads TGTGCCATCACAAAAGACAGGGGGCTCACCTACGAGCAGTACTTC. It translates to CAITKDRGLTYEQYF.